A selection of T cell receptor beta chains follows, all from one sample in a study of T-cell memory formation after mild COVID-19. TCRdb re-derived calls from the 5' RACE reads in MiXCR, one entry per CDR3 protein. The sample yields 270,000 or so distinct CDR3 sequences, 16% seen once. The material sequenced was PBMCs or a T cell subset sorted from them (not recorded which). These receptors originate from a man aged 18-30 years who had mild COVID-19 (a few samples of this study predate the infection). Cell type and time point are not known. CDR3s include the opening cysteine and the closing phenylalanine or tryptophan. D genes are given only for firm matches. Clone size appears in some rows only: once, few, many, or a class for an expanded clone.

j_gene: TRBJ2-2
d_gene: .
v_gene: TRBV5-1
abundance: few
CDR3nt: TGCGCCAGCGGACTACTACCGGGAAGGCGGACCGGGGAGCTGTTTTTT
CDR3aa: CASGLLPGRRTGELFF

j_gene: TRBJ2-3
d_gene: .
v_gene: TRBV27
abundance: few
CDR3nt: TGTGCCAGCAGTTCCGCAGTCCGCACAGATACGCAGTATTTT
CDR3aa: CASSSAVRTDTQYF

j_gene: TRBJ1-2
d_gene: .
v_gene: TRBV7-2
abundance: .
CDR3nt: TGTGCCAGCAGCGTCGCCTTTCTCCCAGCAAGTGGCTACACCTTC
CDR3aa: CASSVAFLPASGYTF

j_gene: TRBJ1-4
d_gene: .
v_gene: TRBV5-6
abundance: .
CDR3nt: TGTGCCAGCAGCTTGGAACCCAAAGAAAAACTGTTTTTT
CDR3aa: CASSLEPKEKLFF

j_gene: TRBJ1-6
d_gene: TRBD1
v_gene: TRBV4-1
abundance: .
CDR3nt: TGCGCCAGCAGCCAGGGGGACAGTAGAAATTCACCCCTCCACTTT
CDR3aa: CASSQGDSRNSPLHF

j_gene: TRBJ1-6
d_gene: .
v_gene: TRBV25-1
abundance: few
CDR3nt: TGTGCCAGCAGGGATACAGGTCATAATTCACCCCTCCACTTT
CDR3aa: CASRDTGHNSPLHF

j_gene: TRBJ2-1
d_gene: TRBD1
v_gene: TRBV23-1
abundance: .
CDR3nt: TGCGCCAGCAGTCCGCCAGGACAGGGGGTCGATGAGCAGTTCTTC
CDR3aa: CASSPPGQGVDEQFF

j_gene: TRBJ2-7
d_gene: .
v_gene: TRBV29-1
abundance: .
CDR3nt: TGCAGCGTGTCCCTCGGGACATCGAACACCTACGAGCAGTACTTC
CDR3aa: CSVSLGTSNTYEQYF

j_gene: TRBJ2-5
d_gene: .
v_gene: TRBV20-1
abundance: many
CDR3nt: TGCAGTGCTAGGGGGGGCGAAGAGACCCAGTACTTC
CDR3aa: CSARGGEETQYF

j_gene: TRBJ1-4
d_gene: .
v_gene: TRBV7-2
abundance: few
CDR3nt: TGTGCCAGCAGCTATCGGCAGGGCCGCGAAAAACTGTTTTTT
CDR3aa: CASSYRQGREKLFF